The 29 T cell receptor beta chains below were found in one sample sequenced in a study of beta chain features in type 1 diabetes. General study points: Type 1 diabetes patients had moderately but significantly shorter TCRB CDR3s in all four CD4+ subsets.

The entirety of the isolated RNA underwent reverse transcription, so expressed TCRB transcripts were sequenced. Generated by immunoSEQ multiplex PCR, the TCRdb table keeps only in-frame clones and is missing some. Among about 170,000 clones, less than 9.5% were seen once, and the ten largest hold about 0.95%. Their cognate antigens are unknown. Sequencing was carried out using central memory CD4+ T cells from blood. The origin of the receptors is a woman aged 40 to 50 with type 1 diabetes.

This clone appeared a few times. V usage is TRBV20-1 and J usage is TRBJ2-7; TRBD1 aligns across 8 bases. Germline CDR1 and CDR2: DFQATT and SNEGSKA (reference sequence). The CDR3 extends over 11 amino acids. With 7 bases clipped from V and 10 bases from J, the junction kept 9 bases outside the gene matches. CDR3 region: CSEGQALSQYF. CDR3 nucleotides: TGCAGTGAGGGACAGGCTCTATCTCAGTACTTC.

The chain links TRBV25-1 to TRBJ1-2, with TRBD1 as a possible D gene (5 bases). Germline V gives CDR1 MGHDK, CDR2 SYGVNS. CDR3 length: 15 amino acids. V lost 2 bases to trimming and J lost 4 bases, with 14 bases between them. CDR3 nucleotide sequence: TGTGCCAGCAGTGAAGGGGCAGCTAATTCCTATGGCTACACCTTC. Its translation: CASSEGAANSYGYTF.

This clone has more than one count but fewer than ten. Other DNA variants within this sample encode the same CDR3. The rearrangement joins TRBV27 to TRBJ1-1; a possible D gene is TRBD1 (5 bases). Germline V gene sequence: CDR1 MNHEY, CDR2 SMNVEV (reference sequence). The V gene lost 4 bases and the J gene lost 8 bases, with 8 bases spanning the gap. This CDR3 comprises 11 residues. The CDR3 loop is CASSSRTEAFF. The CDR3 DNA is TGTGCCAGCAGTTCCCGGACAGAAGCTTTCTTT.

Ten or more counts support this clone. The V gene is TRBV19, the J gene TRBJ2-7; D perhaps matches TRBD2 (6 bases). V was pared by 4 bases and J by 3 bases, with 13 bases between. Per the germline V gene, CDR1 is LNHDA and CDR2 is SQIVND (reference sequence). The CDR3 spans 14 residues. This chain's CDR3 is CASSTGDSNYEQYF. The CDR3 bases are TGTGCCAGTAGTACTGGGGACTCCAACTACGAGCAGTACTTC.

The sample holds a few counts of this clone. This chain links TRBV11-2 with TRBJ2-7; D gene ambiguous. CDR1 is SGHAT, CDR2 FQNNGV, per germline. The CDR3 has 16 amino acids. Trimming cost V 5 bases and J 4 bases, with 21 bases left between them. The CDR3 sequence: CASSRALVSASYEQYF. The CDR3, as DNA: TGTGCCAGCAGCCGAGCGCTCGTCTCGGCTTCATACGAGCAGTACTTC.

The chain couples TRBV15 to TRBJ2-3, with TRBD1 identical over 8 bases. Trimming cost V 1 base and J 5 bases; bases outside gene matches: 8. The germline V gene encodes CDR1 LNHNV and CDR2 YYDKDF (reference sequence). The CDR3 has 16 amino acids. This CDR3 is CATSRAGQGAGDTQYF. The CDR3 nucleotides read TGTGCCACCAGCAGAGCGGGGCAGGGGGCAGGAGATACGCAGTATTTT.

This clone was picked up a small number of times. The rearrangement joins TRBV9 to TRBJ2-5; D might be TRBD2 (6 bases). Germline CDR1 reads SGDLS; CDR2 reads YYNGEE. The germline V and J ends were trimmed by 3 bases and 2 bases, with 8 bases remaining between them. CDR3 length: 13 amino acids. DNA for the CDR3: TGTGCCAGCAGCGGGACTATTCAAGAGACCCAGTACTTC. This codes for CASSGTIQETQYF.

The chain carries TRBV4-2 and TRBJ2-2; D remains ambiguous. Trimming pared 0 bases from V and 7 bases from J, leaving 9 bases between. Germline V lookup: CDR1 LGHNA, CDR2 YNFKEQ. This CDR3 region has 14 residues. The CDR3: CASSQDRSNGELFF. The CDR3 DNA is TGTGCCAGCAGCCAAGATCGTAGCAACGGGGAGCTGTTTTTT.

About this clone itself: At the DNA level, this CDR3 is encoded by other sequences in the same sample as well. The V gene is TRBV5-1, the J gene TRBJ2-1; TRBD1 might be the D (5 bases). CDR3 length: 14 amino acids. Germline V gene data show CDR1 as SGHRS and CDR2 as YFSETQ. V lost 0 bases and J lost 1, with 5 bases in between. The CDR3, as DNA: TGCGCCAGCAGCTTGGGGACATCCTACAATGAGCAGTTCTTC. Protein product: CASSLGTSYNEQFF.

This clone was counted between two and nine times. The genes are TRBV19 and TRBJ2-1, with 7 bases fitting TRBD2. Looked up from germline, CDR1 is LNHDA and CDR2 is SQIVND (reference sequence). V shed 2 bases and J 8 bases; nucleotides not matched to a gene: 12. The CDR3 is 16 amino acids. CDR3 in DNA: TGTGCCAGTAGTATACCGGGAGGAGGTTCCGATCATGAGCAGTTCTTC. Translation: CASSIPGGGSDHEQFF.

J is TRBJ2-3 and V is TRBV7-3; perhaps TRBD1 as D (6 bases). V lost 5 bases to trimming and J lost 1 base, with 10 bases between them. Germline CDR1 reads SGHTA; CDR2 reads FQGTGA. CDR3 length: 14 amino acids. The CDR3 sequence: CASSTRQGTDTQYF. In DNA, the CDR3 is TGTGCCAGCAGCACCCGACAGGGCACAGATACGCAGTATTTT.

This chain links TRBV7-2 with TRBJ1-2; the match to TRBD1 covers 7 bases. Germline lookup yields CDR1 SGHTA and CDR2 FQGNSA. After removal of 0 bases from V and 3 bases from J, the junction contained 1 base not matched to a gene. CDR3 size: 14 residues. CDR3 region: CASSLAGTDYGYTF. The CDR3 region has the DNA TGTGCCAGCAGCTTAGCGGGGACAGACTATGGCTACACCTTC. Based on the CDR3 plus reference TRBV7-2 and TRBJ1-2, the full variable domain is GAGVSQSPSNKVTEKGKDVELRCDPISGHTALYWYRQSLGQGLEFLIYFQGNSAPDKSGLPSDRFSAERTGGSVSTLTIQRTQQEDSAVYLCASSLAGTDYGYTFGSGTRLTVV.

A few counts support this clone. The CDR3 is CASSLGQGPTDTQYF. CDR3 nucleotide sequence: TGTGCCAGCAGCTTGGGACAGGGCCCCACAGATACGCAGTATTTT. The rearrangement joins TRBV5-4 to TRBJ2-3; TRBD1 agrees at 7 bases. V was pared by 0 bases and J by 2 bases, with 3 bases of the junction left unmatched. The length of the CDR3 is 15 residues. The germline CDR1 and CDR2 sequences are SGHNT and YYREEE (reference sequence).

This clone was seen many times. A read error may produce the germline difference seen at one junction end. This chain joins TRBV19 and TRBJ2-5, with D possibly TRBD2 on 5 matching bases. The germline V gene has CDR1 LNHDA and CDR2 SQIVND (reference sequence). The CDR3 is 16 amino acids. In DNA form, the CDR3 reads TGTGCCAGTAGTATCGGATTGACGGCGGGCCAAGATACCCAGTACTTC. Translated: CASSIGLTAGQDTQYF.

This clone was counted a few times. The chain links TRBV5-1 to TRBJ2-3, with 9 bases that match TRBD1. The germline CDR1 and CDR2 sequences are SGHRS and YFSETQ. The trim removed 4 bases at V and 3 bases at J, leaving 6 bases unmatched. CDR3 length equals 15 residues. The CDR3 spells CASSLGTGRTDTQYF. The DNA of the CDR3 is TGCGCCAGCAGCCTCGGGACAGGGCGAACAGATACGCAGTATTTT.

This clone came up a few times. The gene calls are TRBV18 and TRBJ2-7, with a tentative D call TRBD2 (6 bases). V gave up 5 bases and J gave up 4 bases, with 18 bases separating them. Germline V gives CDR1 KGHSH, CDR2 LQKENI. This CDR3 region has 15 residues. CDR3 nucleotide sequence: TGTGCCAGCTCAGGACCCGGGACCGCGGGGTACGAGCAGTACTTC. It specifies CASSGPGTAGYEQYF.

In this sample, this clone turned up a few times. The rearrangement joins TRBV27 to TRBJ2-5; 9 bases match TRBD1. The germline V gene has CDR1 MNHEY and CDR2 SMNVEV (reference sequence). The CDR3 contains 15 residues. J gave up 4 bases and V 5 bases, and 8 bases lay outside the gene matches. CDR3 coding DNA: TGTGCCAGCAGTACCCAACAGGGGGCCGGAGAGACCCAGTACTTC. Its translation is CASSTQQGAGETQYF.

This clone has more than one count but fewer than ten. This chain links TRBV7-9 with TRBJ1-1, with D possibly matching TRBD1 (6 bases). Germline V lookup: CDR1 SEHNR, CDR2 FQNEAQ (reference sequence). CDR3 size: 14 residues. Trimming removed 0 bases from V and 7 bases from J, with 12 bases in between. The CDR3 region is CASSLARGIGEAFF. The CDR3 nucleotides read TGTGCCAGCAGCTTAGCTAGGGGGATCGGTGAAGCTTTCTTT.

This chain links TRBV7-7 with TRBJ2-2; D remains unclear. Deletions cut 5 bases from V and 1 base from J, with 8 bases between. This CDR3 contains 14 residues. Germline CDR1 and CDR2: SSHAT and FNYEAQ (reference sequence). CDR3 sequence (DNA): TGTGCCAGCAGCCCAGACTGGAACACCGGGGAGCTGTTTTTT. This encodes CASSPDWNTGELFF.

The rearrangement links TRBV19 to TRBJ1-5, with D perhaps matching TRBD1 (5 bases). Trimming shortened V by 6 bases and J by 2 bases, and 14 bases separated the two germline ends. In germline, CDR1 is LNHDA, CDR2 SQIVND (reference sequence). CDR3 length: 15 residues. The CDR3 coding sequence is TGTGCCAGTAGCTCAGGAAGGGGCGGCAATCAGCCCCAGCATTTT. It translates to CASSSGRGGNQPQHF.

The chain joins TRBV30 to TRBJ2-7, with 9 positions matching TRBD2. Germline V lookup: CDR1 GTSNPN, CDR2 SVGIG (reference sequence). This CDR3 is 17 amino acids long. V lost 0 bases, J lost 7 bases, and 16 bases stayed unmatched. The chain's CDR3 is CAWSVRGLAGTLREQYF. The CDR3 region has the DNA TGTGCCTGGAGTGTAAGAGGGCTAGCGGGGACTCTTAGAGAGCAGTACTTC.

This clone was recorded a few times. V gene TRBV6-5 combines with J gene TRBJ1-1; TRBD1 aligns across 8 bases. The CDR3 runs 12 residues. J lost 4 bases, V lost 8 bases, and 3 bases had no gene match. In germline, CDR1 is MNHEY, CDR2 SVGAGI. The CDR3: CASRQGLTEAFF. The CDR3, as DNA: TGTGCCAGCCGACAGGGGCTCACTGAAGCTTTCTTT.

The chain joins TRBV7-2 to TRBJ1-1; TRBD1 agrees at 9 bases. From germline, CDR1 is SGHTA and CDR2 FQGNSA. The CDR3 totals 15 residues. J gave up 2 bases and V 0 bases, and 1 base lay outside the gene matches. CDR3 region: CASSLADRGNTEAFF. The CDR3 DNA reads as TGTGCCAGCAGCTTAGCGGACAGGGGTAACACTGAAGCTTTCTTT.

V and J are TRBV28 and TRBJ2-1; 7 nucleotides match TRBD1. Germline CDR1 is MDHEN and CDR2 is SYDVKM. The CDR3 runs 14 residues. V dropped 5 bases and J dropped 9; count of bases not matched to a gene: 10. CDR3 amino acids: CASSGADRDAEQFF. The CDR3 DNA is TGTGCCAGCAGTGGAGCCGACAGGGACGCTGAGCAGTTCTTC.

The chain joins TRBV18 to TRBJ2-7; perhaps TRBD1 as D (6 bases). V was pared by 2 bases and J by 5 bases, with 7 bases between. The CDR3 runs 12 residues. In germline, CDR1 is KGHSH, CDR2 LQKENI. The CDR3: CASSPTGNEQYF. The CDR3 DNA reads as TGTGCCAGCTCACCAACAGGGAACGAGCAGTACTTC.

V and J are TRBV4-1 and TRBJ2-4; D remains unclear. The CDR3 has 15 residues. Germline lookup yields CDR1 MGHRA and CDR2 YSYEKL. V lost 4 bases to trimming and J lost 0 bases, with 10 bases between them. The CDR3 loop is CASSLVTVAKNIQYF. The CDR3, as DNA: TGCGCCAGCAGCCTTGTAACAGTAGCCAAAAACATTCAGTACTTC.

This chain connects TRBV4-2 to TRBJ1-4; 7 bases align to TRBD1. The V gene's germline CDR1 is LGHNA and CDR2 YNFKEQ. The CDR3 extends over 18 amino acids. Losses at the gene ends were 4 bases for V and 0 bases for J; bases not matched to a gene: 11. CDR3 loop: CASSRTGEIQSTNEKLFF. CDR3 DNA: TGTGCCAGCAGCCGCACAGGGGAGATACAGTCAACTAATGAAAAACTGTTTTTT.

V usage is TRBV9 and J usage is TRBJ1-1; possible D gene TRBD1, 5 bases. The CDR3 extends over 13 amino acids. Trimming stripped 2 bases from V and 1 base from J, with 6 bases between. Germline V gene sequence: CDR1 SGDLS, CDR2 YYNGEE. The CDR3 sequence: CASSVGRNTEAFF. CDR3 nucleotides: TGTGCCAGCAGCGTGGGGCGGAACACTGAAGCTTTCTTT.

The CDR3, as DNA: TGTGCCAGCAGCCGGCGCAGGGGGGCCAGCATGAACACTGAAGCTTTCTTT. This gives the protein CASSRRRGASMNTEAFF. The gene calls are TRBV14 and TRBJ1-1; 7 nucleotides line up with TRBD1. Trimming removed 4 bases from V and 0 bases from J; junction bases left unmatched: 11. CDR1 and CDR2 from the germline V gene are SGHDN and FVKESK. The CDR3 length is 17 residues. Full variable domain (rest looked up from reference TRBV14 and TRBJ1-1): EAGVTQFPSHSVIEKGQTVTLRCDPISGHDNLYWYRRVMGKEIKFLLHFVKESKQDESGMPNNRFLAERTGGTYSTLKVQPAELEDSGVYFCASSRRRGASMNTEAFFGQGTRLTVV.